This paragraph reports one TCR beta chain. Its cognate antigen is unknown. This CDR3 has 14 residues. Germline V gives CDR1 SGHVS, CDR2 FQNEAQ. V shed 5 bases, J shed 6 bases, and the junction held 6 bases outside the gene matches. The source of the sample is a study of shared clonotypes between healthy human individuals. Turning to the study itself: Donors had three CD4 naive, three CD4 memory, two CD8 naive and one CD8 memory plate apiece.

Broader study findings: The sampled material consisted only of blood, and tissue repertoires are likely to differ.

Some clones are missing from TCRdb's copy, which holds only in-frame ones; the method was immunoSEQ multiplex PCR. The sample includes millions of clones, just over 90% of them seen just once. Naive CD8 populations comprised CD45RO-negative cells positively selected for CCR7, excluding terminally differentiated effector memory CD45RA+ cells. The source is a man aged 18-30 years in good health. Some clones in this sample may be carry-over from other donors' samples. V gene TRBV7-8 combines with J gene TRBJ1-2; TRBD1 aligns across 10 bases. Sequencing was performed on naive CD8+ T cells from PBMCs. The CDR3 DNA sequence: TGTGCCAGCAGCCCGGACAGGGGGTTCCATGGCTACACCTTC. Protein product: CASSPDRGFHGYTF.